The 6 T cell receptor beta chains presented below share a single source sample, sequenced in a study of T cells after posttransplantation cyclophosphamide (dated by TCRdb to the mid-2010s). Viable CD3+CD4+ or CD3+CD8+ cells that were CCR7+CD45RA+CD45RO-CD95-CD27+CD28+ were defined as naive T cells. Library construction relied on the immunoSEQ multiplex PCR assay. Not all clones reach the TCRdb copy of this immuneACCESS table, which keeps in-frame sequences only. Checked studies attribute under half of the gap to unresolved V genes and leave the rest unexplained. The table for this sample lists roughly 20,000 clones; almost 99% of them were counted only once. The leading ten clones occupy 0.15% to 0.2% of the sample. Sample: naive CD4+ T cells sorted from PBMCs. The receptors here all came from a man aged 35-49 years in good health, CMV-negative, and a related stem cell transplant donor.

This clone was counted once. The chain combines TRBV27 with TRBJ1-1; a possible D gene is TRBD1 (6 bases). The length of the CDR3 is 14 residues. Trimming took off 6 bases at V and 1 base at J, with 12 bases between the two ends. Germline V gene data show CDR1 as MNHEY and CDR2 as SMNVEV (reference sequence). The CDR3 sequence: CASSRGRGNTEAFF. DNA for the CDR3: TGTGCCAGCAGCAGGGGTAGGGGGAACACTGAAGCTTTCTTT.

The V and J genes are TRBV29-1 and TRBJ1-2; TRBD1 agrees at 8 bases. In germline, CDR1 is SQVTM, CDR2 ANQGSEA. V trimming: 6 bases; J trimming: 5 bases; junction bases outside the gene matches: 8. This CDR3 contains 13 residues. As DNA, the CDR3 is TGCAGCGTCTCGGACAGGGATGGGTATGGCTACACCTTC. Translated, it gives CSVSDRDGYGYTF.

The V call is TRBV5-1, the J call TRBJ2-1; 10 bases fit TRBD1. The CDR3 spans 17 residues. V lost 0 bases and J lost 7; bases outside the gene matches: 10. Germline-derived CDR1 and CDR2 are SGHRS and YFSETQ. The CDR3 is CASSLVGGTGVGNEQFF. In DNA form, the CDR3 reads TGCGCCAGCAGCTTGGTGGGGGGGACAGGGGTCGGTAATGAGCAGTTCTTC.

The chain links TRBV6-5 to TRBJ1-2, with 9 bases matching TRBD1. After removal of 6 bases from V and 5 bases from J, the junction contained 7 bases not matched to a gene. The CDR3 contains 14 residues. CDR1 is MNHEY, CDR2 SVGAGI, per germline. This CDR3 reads CASSPQGARYGYTF. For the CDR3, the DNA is TGTGCCAGCAGCCCACAGGGGGCGCGGTATGGCTACACCTTC.

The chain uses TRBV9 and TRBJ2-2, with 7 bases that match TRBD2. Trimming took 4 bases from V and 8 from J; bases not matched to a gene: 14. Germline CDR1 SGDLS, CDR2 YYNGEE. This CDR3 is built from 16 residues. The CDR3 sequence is CASSSSSGPKSGELFF. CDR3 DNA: TGTGCCAGCAGCTCCTCTAGCGGCCCTAAAAGTGGGGAGCTGTTTTTT.

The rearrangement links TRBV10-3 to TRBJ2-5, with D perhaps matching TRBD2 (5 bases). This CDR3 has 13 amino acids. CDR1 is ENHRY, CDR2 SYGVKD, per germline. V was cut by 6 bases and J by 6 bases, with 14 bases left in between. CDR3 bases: TGTGCCATCAGCGACAACGGGATGAAGACCCAGTACTTC. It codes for CAISDNGMKTQYF.